The present T cell receptor beta chain was sequenced within a study of cytotoxic CD8 clonotypes in ibrutinib-treated CLL. The wider study: The cohort had 10 to 12 relapsed/refractory and approximately 14 treatment-naive patients, 17 IGHV unmutated. Following a median about eleven months of treatment, with a range of 6 to 36, response samples were taken.

Germline CDR1 reads ENHRY; CDR2 reads SYGVKD. The length of the CDR3 is 14 residues. The junction had 0 bases not matched to a gene; V was cut back by 4 bases and J by 5 bases. TCRdb keeps only in-frame clones here, not all; method: immunoSEQ multiplex PCR. The sample yields 13,000 to 15,000 clones, roughly 50% seen once. Study-wide findings and caveats: Public clonotypes, an uncommon group, contracted or remained stable on treatment. Clonality went up at ibrutinib response and then declined back toward baseline at progression.

With respect to this clone: Its matching antigen is unknown.

This chain joins TRBV10-3 and TRBJ2-1; 12 bases map to TRBD2. The sample consisted of PBMCs, taken at an approximately 23-month disease-progression time point, from a patient treated with ibrutinib. The clonotype comes from a human donor with chronic lymphocytic leukemia. The CDR3 coding sequence is TGTGCCATCAGTGGGACTAGCGGGGACAATGAGCAGTTCTTC. This codes for CAISGTSGDNEQFF.